Shown below are 17 T cell receptor beta chains from a single sample sequenced in a study of shared clonotypes between healthy human individuals (dated by TCRdb to 2018 to 2020). Library preparation used the immunoSEQ multiplex PCR assay. Sourced from immuneACCESS, this table was stored by TCRdb with only in-frame sequences that have V and J called. A share of the clones is absent; for the studies checked, an unresolved V gene accounts for under half, and the remainder has no known explanation. This sample lists about 1 million clones; about 75% were detected once. The ten most abundant clones make up about 1.5% of the sample. The sequenced sample consisted of memory CD4+ T cells sorted from blood. Per the publication, the cell subset or site label means: CD45RA-negative fraction. The receptors come from a man aged 18-30 years in good health.

The chain links TRBV19 to TRBJ2-7; 8 nucleotides agree with TRBD2. This CDR3 contains 16 residues. The trim removed 6 bases at V and 1 base at J, leaving 11 bases unmatched. CDR1 LNHDA and CDR2 SQIVND come from the germline V gene (reference sequence). The CDR3, as DNA: TGTGCCAGTAGCGGTCTCTTCGGGGGGGGATCCTACGAGCAGTACTTC. Translation: CASSGLFGGGSYEQYF. Looking up the rest from reference TRBV19 and TRBJ2-7 gives the full variable domain: DGGITQSPKYLFRKEGQNVTLSCEQNLNHDAMYWYRQDPGQGLRLIYYSQIVNDFQKGDIAEGYSVSREKKESFPLTVTSAQKNPTAFYLCASSGLFGGGSYEQYFGPGTRLTVT.

The V call is TRBV19, the J call TRBJ2-7; D not certain. CDR1 is LNHDA and CDR2 is SQIVND in the germline V gene (reference sequence). This CDR3 contains 12 residues. Trimming cost V 3 bases and J 8 bases, with 11 bases left between them. CDR3 sequence reads: CASSMVGTKQYF. The CDR3 coding sequence is TGTGCCAGTAGTATGGTTGGTACGAAGCAGTACTTC.

The rearrangement joins TRBV29-1 to TRBJ2-7; tentatively, D is TRBD2 (6 bases). Trimming shortened V by 4 bases and J by 3 bases, and 10 bases separated the two germline ends. The germline gives CDR1 SQVTM, CDR2 ANQGSEA. CDR3 size: 12 residues. CDR3 sequence (DNA): TGCAGCGTTGTCAGGACTAACTACGAGCAGTACTTC. Translation: CSVVRTNYEQYF.

The V call is TRBV7-2, the J call TRBJ2-1; D unclear. The CDR3 loop spans 14 amino acids. V was clipped by 1 base and J by 10 bases, with 14 bases between them. CDR1 SGHTA and CDR2 FQGNSA come from the germline V gene. DNA of the CDR3: TGTGCCAGCAGCTTAGGTGGAAGCGTCCGCGAGCAGTTCTTC. This translates into CASSLGGSVREQFF.

The chain combines TRBV27 with TRBJ1-1; no firm D call. Trimming took off 8 bases at V and 5 bases at J, with 18 bases between the two ends. The CDR3 is made up of 14 amino acids. Germline assignment: CDR1 MNHEY and CDR2 SMNVEV (reference sequence). CDR3 sequence (DNA): TGTGCCAGCGGGCGCGTGGGTGGCCCGACTGAAGCTTTCTTT. Translation: CASGRVGGPTEAFF.

The rearrangement uses TRBV6-6 and TRBJ2-7, with no clear D. The CDR3 is made up of 14 amino acids. CDR1 and CDR2 from the germline V gene are MNHNY and SVGAGI (reference sequence). Trimming took 4 bases from V and 3 from J, leaving 13 bases between them. This CDR3 reads CASSLTLGIYEQYF. CDR3 nucleotides: TGTGCCAGCAGTTTAACCCTAGGAATCTACGAGCAGTACTTC.

V gene TRBV14 combines with J gene TRBJ2-7; D ambiguous. Germline CDR1 SGHDN, CDR2 FVKESK. The CDR3 length is 15 residues. Trimming took off 0 bases at V and 2 bases at J, with 11 bases between the two ends. CDR3 loop: CASSQDRAITYEQYF. In DNA form, the CDR3 reads TGTGCCAGCAGCCAAGACCGGGCCATTACCTACGAGCAGTACTTC.

The rearrangement uses TRBV12-5 and TRBJ2-6; unclear D gene. CDR1 is LGHNT, CDR2 FRNRAP, per germline. Trimming stripped 5 bases from V and 3 bases from J, with 11 bases between. The CDR3 contains 15 residues. CDR3 in amino acids: CASGRWTIGANVLTF. CDR3 DNA sequence: TGTGCTAGTGGTCGTTGGACGATTGGGGCCAACGTCCTGACTTTC.

This clone was seen a single time. The rearrangement joins TRBV14 to TRBJ2-2; a weak D match, TRBD1 (5 bases). Trimming stripped 2 bases from V and 0 bases from J, with 13 bases between. This CDR3 spans 17 amino acids. Per germline, CDR1 SGHDN and CDR2 FVKESK. The chain's CDR3 is CASSQNWAGSNTGELFF. The CDR3 DNA is TGTGCCAGCAGCCAAAATTGGGCAGGGTCGAACACCGGGGAGCTGTTTTTT.

The chain couples TRBV7-2 to TRBJ2-3, with D perhaps TRBD2 (6 bases). Trimming stripped 5 bases from V and 8 bases from J, with 23 bases between. Germline V lookup: CDR1 SGHTA, CDR2 FQGNSA. The CDR3 covers 16 residues. CDR3 DNA sequence: TGTGCCAGCAGCCCAGAGGGTAGCGGAAATTCGGTTACGCAGTATTTT. This encodes CASSPEGSGNSVTQYF.

V and J are TRBV5-1 and TRBJ2-7; the D call may be TRBD1 or TRBD2 (5 bases each). The CDR3 is 14 residues long. The V and J ends lost 0 bases and 6 bases respectively, with 13 bases between them. Germline CDR1 is SGHRS and CDR2 is YFSETQ. This chain's CDR3 is CASSLEGRPAEQYF. The CDR3 nucleotides read TGCGCCAGCAGCTTGGAGGGACGGCCTGCCGAGCAGTACTTC.

The J gene is TRBJ2-3, the V gene TRBV7-2; D perhaps matches TRBD2 (7 bases). Germline loops: CDR1 SGHTA, CDR2 FQGNSA. The V end lost 1 base, the J end lost 4 bases, and 9 bases lay between the germline ends. The CDR3 is made up of 14 amino acids. CDR3 DNA: TGTGCCAGCAGCTTAGGCGGGGGCCCAGATACGCAGTATTTT. The encoded protein is CASSLGGGPDTQYF.

This clone occurred a few times. This CDR3 reads CASSVNRDANQPQHF. Written as DNA, the CDR3 is TGTGCCAGCAGTGTTAACCGGGACGCCAATCAGCCCCAGCATTTT. V and J are TRBV2 and TRBJ1-5, with a possible D match to TRBD1 (5 bases). The ends were cut back, 4 bases at V and 3 bases at J, with 13 bases in the middle. The germline CDR1 and CDR2 sequences are SNHLY and FYNNEI. The CDR3 spans 15 residues.

This chain connects TRBV5-1 to TRBJ2-3; the D is unclear. The CDR3 is 15 amino acids. Trimming shortened V by 0 bases and J by 2 bases, and 10 bases separated the two germline ends. Germline V gene lookup returns CDR1 SGHRS and CDR2 YFSETQ. CDR3 protein: CASSLEPLPTDTQYF. The CDR3 region has the DNA TGCGCCAGCAGCTTGGAACCGCTACCCACAGATACGCAGTATTTT.

This clone was counted between two and nine times. The same CDR3 can be traced to other DNA sequences in this sample. V usage is TRBV13 and J usage is TRBJ1-1; maybe TRBD1 (6 bases). Germline CDR1 and CDR2: PRHDT and FYEKMQ (reference sequence). Deletions cut 3 bases from V and 1 base from J, with 9 bases between. The CDR3 consists of 14 residues. The CDR3 sequence: CASSLGHTNTEAFF. The DNA for the CDR3 is TGTGCCAGCAGCTTGGGACATACGAACACTGAAGCTTTCTTT. The full variable domain, completed using reference TRBV13 and TRBJ1-1, is AAGVIQSPRHLIKEKRETATLKCYPIPRHDTVYWYQQGPGQDPQFLISFYEKMQSDKGSIPDRFSAQQFSDYHSELNMSSLELGDSALYFCASSLGHTNTEAFFGQGTRLTVV.

The rearrangement joins TRBV11-3 to TRBJ2-1; D call uncertain. This CDR3 has 14 residues. CDR1 is SGHNT, CDR2 YENEEA, per germline. V dropped 0 bases and J dropped 3 bases, with 6 bases sitting between them. The CDR3, as DNA: TGTGCCAGCAGCTTAGATAGTCACTACAATGAGCAGTTCTTC. It yields the protein CASSLDSHYNEQFF.

The rearrangement uses TRBV6-5 and TRBJ1-6, with a possible D match to TRBD1 (6 bases). The CDR3 is 14 amino acids. The V end lost 6 bases, the J end lost 8 bases, and 14 bases lay between the germline ends. Per germline, CDR1 MNHEY and CDR2 SVGAGI. The CDR3 DNA sequence: TGTGCCAGCAGCCCCACAGGGATTTATTCACCCCTCCACTTT. Protein: CASSPTGIYSPLHF.